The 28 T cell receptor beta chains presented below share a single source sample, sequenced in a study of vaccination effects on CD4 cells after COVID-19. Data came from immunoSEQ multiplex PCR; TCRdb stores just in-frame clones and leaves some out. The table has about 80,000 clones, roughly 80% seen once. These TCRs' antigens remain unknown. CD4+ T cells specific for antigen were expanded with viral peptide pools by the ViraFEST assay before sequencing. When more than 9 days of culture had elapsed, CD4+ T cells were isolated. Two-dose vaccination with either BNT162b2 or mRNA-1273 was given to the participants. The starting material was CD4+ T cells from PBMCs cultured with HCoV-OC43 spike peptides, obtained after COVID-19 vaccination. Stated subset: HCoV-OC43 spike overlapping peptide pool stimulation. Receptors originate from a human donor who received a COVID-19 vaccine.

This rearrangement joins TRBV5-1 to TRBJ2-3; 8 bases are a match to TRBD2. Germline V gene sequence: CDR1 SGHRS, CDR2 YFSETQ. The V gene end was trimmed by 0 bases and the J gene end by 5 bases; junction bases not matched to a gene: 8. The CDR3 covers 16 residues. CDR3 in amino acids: CASSLAGLAGGDTQYF. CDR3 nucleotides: TGCGCCAGCAGCTTGGCCGGGCTGGCGGGGGGAGATACGCAGTATTTT.

CDR3 region: CTSSQTPNLPGLAVNEQFF. For the CDR3, the DNA is TGCACCAGCAGCCAAACCCCAAACCTCCCGGGACTAGCGGTTAATGAGCAGTTCTTC. The V and J genes are TRBV1 and TRBJ2-1; the D call TRBD2 from the table was never checked on the DNA. TRBV1 counts as a pseudogene. The CDR3 extends over 19 amino acids.

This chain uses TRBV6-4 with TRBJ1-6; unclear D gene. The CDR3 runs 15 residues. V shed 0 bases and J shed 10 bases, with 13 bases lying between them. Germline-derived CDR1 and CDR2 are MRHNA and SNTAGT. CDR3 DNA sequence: TGTGCCAGCAGTGACTCAGGTTTTTTAGGGTCACCCCTCCACTTT. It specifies CASSDSGFLGSPLHF.

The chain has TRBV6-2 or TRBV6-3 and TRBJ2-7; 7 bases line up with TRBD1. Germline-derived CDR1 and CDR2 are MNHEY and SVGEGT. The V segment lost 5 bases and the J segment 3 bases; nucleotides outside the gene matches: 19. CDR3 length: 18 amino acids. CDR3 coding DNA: TGTGCCAGCAGTACCCTAAGGCTGGGGAGACAGGGTCTCTACGAGCAGTACGTC. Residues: CASSTLRLGRQGLYEQYV.

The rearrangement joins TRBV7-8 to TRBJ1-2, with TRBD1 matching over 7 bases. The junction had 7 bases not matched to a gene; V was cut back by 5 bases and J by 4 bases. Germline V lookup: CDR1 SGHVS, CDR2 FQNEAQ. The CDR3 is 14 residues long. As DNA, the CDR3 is TGTGCCAGCAGCCCAGGAGACAGGGTCTATGGCTACACCTTC. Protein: CASSPGDRVYGYTF.

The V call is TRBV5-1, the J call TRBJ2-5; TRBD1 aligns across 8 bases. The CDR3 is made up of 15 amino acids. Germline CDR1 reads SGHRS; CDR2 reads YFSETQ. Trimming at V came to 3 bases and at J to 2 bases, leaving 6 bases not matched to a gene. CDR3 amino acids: CASSYSGTGQETQYF. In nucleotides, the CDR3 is TGCGCCAGCAGCTACTCCGGGACAGGACAAGAGACCCAGTACTTC. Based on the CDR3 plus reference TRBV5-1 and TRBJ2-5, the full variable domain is KAGVTQTPRYLIKTRGQQVTLSCSPISGHRSVSWYQQTPGQGLQFLFEYFSETQRNKGNFPGRFSGRQFSNSRSEMNVSTLELGDSALYLCASSYSGTGQETQYFGPGTRLLVL.

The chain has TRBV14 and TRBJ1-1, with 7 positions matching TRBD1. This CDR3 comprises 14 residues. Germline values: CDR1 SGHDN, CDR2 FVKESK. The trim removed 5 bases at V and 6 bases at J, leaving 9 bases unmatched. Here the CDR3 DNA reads TGTGCCAGCAGCACCAAGACAGGGATCGCTGAAGCTTTCTTT. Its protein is CASSTKTGIAEAFF.

The CDR3 loop reads CASSLLGGVSYNEQFF. In DNA, the CDR3 is TGTGCCAGCAGCCTTCTCGGGGGGGTCTCCTACAATGAGCAGTTCTTC. The chain is built from TRBV3-1 (or the pseudogene TRBV3-2) and TRBJ2-1; 8 bases match TRBD2. The V gene's germline CDR1 is LGHDT and CDR2 YNNKEL (reference sequence). The CDR3 runs 16 residues. Trimming took 4 bases from V and 0 from J; bases not matched to a gene: 5.

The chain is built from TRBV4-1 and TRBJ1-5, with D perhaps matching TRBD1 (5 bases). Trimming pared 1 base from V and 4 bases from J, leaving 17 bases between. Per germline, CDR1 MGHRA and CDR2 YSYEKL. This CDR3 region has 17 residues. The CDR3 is CASSQGGTDGLNQPQHF. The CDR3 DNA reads TGCGCCAGCAGCCAAGGTGGGACGGACGGTTTGAATCAGCCCCAGCATTTT.

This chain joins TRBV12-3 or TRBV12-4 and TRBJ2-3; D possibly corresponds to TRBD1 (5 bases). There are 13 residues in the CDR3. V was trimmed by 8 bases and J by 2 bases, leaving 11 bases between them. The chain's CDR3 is CASGAGVTDTQYF. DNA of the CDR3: TGTGCCAGCGGGGCAGGAGTCACAGATACGCAGTATTTT.

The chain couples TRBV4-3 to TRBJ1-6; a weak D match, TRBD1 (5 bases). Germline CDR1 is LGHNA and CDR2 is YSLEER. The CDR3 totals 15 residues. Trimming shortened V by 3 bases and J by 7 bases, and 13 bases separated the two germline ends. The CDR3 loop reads CASSQGTGRNSPLHF. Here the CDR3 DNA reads TGCGCCAGCAGCCAGGGTACGGGACGCAATTCACCCCTCCACTTT.

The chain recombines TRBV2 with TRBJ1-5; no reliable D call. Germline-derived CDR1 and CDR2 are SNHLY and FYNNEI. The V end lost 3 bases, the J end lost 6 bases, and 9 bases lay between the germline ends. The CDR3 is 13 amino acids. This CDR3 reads CASSDNSLQPQHF. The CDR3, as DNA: TGTGCCAGCAGTGATAACAGCCTTCAGCCCCAGCATTTT.

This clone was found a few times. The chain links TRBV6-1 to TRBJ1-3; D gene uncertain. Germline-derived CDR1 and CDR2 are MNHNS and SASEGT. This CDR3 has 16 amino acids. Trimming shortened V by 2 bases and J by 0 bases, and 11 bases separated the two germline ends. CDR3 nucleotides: TGTGCCAGCAGTGAAAGGCGGCAACGCTCTGGAAACACCATATATTTT. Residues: CASSERRQRSGNTIYF.

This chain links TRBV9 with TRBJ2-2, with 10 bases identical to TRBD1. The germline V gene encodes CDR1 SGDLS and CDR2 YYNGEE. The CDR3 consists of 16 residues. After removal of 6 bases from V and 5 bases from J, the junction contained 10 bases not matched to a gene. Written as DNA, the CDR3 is TGTGCCAGCACCGTCGGACAGGGGGATTTAACCGGGGAGCTGTTTTTT. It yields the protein CASTVGQGDLTGELFF. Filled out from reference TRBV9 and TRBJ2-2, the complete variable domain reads DSGVTQTPKHLITATGQRVTLRCSPRSGDLSVYWYQQSLDQGLQFLIQYYNGEERAKGNILERFSAQQFPDLHSELNLSSLELGDSALYFCASTVGQGDLTGELFFGEGSRLTVL.

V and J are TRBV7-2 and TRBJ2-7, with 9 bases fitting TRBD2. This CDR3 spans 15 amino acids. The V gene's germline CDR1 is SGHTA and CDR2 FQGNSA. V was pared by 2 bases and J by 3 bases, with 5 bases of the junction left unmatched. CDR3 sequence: CASSLNSGGFYEQYV. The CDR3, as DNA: TGTGCCAGCAGCTTAAATAGCGGGGGATTCTACGAGCAGTACGTC.

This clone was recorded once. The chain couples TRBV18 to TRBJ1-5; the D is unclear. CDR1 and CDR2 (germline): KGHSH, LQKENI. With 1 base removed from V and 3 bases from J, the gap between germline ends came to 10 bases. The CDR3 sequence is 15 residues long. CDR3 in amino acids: CASSPQGIDNQPQHF. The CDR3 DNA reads TGTGCCAGCTCACCACAGGGTATTGACAATCAGCCCCAGCATTTT.

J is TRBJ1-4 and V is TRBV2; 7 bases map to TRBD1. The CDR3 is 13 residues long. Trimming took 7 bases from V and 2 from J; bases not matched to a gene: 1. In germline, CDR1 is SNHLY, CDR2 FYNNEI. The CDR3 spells CASTRGTNEKLFF. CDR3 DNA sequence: TGTGCCAGCACCAGGGGGACTAATGAAAAACTGTTTTTT.

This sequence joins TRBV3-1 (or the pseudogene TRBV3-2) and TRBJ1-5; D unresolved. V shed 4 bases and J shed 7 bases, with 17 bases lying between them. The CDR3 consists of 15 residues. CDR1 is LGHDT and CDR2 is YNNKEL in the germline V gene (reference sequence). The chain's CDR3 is CASSPGLGLRQPQHF. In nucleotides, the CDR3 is TGTGCCAGCAGCCCTGGACTGGGGTTGCGGCAGCCCCAGCATTTT.

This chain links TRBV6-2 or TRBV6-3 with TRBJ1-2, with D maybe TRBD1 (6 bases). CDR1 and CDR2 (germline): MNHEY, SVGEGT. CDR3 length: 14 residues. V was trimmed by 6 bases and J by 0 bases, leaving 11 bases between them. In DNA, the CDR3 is TGTGCCAGCAGCCAACAGGGAGCTAACTATGGCTACACCTTC. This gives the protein CASSQQGANYGYTF.

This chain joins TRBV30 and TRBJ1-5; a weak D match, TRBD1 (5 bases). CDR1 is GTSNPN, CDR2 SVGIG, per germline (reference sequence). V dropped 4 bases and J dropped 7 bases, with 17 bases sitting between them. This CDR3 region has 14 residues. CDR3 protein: CAWIGRRRDQPQHF. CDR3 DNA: TGTGCCTGGATCGGACGGCGAAGGGACCAGCCCCAGCATTTT.

CDR3: CATSEPGTAGYGYTF. CDR3 nucleotides: TGTGCCACCAGTGAACCCGGGACAGCCGGGTACGGCTACACCTTC. This chain links TRBV24-1 with TRBJ1-2; 7 bases align to TRBD1. The CDR3 has 15 residues. V lost 4 bases to trimming and J lost 8 bases; unmatched junction nucleotides: 12. Germline V gene sequence: CDR1 KGHDR, CDR2 SFDVKD.

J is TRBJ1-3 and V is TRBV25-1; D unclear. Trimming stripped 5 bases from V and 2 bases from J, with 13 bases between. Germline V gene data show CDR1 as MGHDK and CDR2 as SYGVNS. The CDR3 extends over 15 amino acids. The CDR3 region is CASSSSQGPGNTIYF. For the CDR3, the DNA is TGTGCCAGCAGTAGCAGTCAAGGTCCTGGAAACACCATATATTTT.

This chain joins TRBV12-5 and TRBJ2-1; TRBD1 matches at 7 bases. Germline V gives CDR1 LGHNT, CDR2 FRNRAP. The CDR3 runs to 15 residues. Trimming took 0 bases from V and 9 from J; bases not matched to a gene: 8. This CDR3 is CASGLVLTGELEQFF. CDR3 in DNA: TGTGCTAGTGGTTTGGTACTCACAGGGGAACTTGAGCAGTTCTTC.

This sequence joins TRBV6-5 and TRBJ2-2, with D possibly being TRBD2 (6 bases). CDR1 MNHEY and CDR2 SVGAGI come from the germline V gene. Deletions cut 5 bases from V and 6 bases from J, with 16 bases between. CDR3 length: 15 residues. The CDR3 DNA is TGTGCCAGCAGTAGTCCGGGGGAGGACGCCGGGGAGCTGTTTTTT. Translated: CASSSPGEDAGELFF.

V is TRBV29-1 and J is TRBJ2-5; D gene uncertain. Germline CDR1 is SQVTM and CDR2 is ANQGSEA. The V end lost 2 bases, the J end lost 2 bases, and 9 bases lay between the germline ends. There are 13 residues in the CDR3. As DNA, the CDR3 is TGCAGCGTTGAAACGGCAGGTCAAGAGACCCAGTACTTC. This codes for CSVETAGQETQYF. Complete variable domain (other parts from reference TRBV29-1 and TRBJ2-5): SAVISQKPSRDICQRGTSLTIQCQVDSQVTMMFWYRQQPGQSLTLIATANQGSEATYESGFVIDKFPISRPNLTFSTLTVSNMSPEDSSIYLCSVETAGQETQYFGPGTRLLVL.

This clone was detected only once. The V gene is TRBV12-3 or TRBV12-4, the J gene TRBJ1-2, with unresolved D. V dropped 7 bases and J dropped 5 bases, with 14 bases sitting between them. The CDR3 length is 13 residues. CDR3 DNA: TGTGCCAGCATCCCGGGGAGTGGGTATGGCTACACCTTC. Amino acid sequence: CASIPGSGYGYTF.

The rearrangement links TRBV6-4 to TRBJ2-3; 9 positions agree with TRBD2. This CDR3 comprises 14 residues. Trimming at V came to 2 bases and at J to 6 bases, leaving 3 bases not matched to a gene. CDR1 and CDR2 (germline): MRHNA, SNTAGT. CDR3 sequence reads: CASSDVAGVDTQYF. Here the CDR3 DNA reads TGTGCCAGCAGTGACGTAGCGGGGGTTGATACGCAGTATTTT.

In nucleotides, the CDR3 is TGTGCCAGCAGCGCTAGTATGGCGTCAGGGCAGGCTTTCTTT. It codes for CASSASMASGQAFF. The V gene is TRBV7-9, the J gene TRBJ1-1, with D possibly matching TRBD1 (5 bases). This CDR3 is built from 14 residues. Germline V lookup: CDR1 SEHNR, CDR2 FQNEAQ (reference sequence). V was trimmed by 5 bases and J by 11 bases, leaving 21 bases between them.